The 16 T cell receptor beta chains below come from one sample, sequenced in a study of technical replicates of blood from a handful of donors. Method: immunoSEQ multiplex PCR; TCRdb's copy keeps in-frame clones and lacks some. The sample lists roughly 80,000 clones, 93% occurring once. The source material was T cells isolated from PBMCs. The receptors derive from a human donor in good health.

The V and J genes are TRBV10-3 and TRBJ1-3, with a tentative D call TRBD1 (6 bases). Germline-derived CDR1 and CDR2 are ENHRY and SYGVKD. V lost 5 bases and J 0 bases, leaving 11 bases between the germline ends. The CDR3 extends over 15 amino acids. CDR3 DNA: TGTGCCATCAGTCTCAGGGACAACTCTGGAAACACCATATATTTT. Its translation is CAISLRDNSGNTIYF.

This chain joins TRBV7-6 and TRBJ2-2, with 10 bases fitting TRBD2. Trimming removed 2 bases from V and 4 bases from J; junction bases left unmatched: 4. The CDR3 totals 16 residues. Germline V CDR1 and CDR2: SGHVS, FNYEAQ. CDR3 in DNA: TGTGCCAGCAGCTTACTAGCGGGAGATAGCACCGGGGAGCTGTTTTTT. Its translation is CASSLLAGDSTGELFF. Full variable domain (outside the CDR3, taken from reference TRBV7-6 and TRBJ2-2): GAGVSQSPRYKVTKRGQDVALRCDPISGHVSLYWYRQALGQGPEFLTYFNYEAQQDKSGLPNDRFSAERPEGSISTLTIQRTEQRDSAMYRCASSLLAGDSTGELFFGEGSRLTVL.

The chain links TRBV27 to TRBJ2-7, with 8 bases fitting TRBD2. V lost 2 bases, J lost 1 base, and 4 bases stayed unmatched. CDR3 length: 15 residues. The germline V gene has CDR1 MNHEY and CDR2 SMNVEV (reference sequence). CDR3 nucleotide sequence: TGTGCCAGCAGTTTAGATGGCGGGGGGTCCTACGAGCAGTACTTC. This codes for CASSLDGGGSYEQYF.

This rearrangement joins TRBV7-9 to TRBJ2-7, with 8 bases lining up with TRBD1. This CDR3 has 14 residues. The germline V gene has CDR1 SEHNR and CDR2 FQNEAQ (reference sequence). With 4 bases clipped from V and 5 bases from J, the junction kept 7 bases outside the gene matches. The CDR3, as DNA: TGTGCCAGCAGCTGGGAGACAGGGGTAGACGAGCAGTACTTC. Translation gives CASSWETGVDEQYF.

This chain uses TRBV7-2 with TRBJ2-5; perhaps TRBD2 as D (6 bases). The germline V gene has CDR1 SGHTA and CDR2 FQGNSA. The CDR3 has 15 residues. Trimming shortened V by 5 bases and J by 3 bases, and 16 bases separated the two germline ends. CDR3 sequence reads: CASSPQPGLKETQYF. In nucleotides, the CDR3 is TGTGCCAGCAGCCCCCAACCGGGACTTAAAGAGACCCAGTACTTC.

This clone was seen a single time. V is TRBV5-1 and J is TRBJ2-7, with 7 bases fitting TRBD2. V was pared by 0 bases and J by 5 bases, with 8 bases of the junction left unmatched. The CDR3 extends over 15 amino acids. CDR1 and CDR2 (germline): SGHRS, YFSETQ. CDR3 sequence reads: CASSLVGGFVDEQYF. CDR3 coding DNA: TGCGCCAGCAGCTTGGTGGGAGGGTTCGTGGACGAGCAGTACTTC.

The chain employs TRBV7-9 and TRBJ2-5; 7 bases fit TRBD2. The CDR3 totals 14 residues. After removal of 6 bases from V and 5 bases from J, the junction contained 9 bases not matched to a gene. Germline CDR1 SEHNR, CDR2 FQNEAQ (reference sequence). CDR3 loop: CASRGLTLVETQYF. The CDR3 nucleotides read TGTGCCAGCAGGGGACTAACCCTCGTCGAGACCCAGTACTTC. Filled out from reference TRBV7-9 and TRBJ2-5, the complete variable domain reads DTGVSQNPRHKITKRGQNVTFRCDPISEHNRLYWYRQTLGQGPEFLTYFQNEAQLEKSRLLSDRFSAERPKGSFSTLEIQRTEQGDSAMYLCASRGLTLVETQYFGPGTRLLVL.

The chain recombines TRBV9 with TRBJ1-1; 9 bases match TRBD1. CDR3 length: 15 amino acids. V was pared by 8 bases and J by 0 bases, with 8 bases of the junction left unmatched. Germline lookup yields CDR1 SGDLS and CDR2 YYNGEE. In DNA form, the CDR3 reads TGTGCCAGTGCGGACAGGGGCAACATGAACACTGAAGCTTTCTTT. This gives the protein CASADRGNMNTEAFF. Full variable domain (remainder filled in from reference TRBV9 and TRBJ1-1): DSGVTQTPKHLITATGQRVTLRCSPRSGDLSVYWYQQSLDQGLQFLIQYYNGEERAKGNILERFSAQQFPDLHSELNLSSLELGDSALYFCASADRGNMNTEAFFGQGTRLTVV.

V and J are TRBV28 and TRBJ1-4, with 12 nucleotides matching TRBD1. Germline CDR1 is MDHEN and CDR2 is SYDVKM. The CDR3 consists of 17 residues. Trimming removed 4 bases from V and 3 bases from J; junction bases left unmatched: 6. The CDR3 nucleotides read TGTGCCAGCAGTTCCCGGGGACAGGGGGCTTCTAATGAAAAACTGTTTTTT. Its translation is CASSSRGQGASNEKLFF.

V is TRBV6-5 and J is TRBJ2-2, with D possibly being TRBD2 (5 bases). In germline, CDR1 is MNHEY, CDR2 SVGAGI. The CDR3 runs 14 residues. Trimming shortened V by 7 bases and J by 2 bases, and 11 bases separated the two germline ends. Here the CDR3 reads CASKDGVNTGELFF. CDR3 sequence (DNA): TGTGCCAGCAAGGACGGGGTTAACACCGGGGAGCTGTTTTTT.

The V call is TRBV6-5, the J call TRBJ2-5, with D possibly matching TRBD2 (5 bases). This CDR3 contains 10 residues. V gave up 11 bases and J gave up 5 bases, with 9 bases separating them. Germline V CDR1 and CDR2: MNHEY, SVGAGI. The CDR3 spells CASTGETQYF. Here the CDR3 DNA reads TGTGCCTCTACGGGGGAGACCCAGTACTTC.

The chain has TRBV10-2 and TRBJ1-2; TRBD1 agrees at 9 bases. The CDR3 is 14 amino acids. After removal of 4 bases from V and 5 bases from J, the junction contained 5 bases not matched to a gene. Germline-derived CDR1 and CDR2 are WSHSY and SAAADI. The CDR3 loop is CASSAGTGIYGYTF. DNA for the CDR3: TGCGCCAGCAGTGCCGGGACAGGGATATATGGCTACACCTTC.

The V and J genes are TRBV6-1 and TRBJ1-2, with a weak D call TRBD1 (6 bases). The CDR3 contains 16 residues. Trimming removed 3 bases at V and 2 bases at J, with 16 bases between. CDR1 and CDR2 from the germline V gene are MNHNS and SASEGT. The CDR3 reads CASSEHVGRGNYGYTF. The CDR3 nucleotides are TGTGCCAGCAGTGAGCACGTGGGGAGGGGGAACTATGGCTACACCTTC.

V gene TRBV18 combines with J gene TRBJ2-7; D is perhaps TRBD2 (6 bases). The CDR3 spans 13 residues. With 3 bases removed from V and 5 bases from J, the gap between germline ends came to 11 bases. CDR1 and CDR2 from the germline V gene are KGHSH and LQKENI. The CDR3 loop reads CASSPRERDEQYF. CDR3 in DNA: TGTGCCAGCTCACCTCGGGAGCGGGACGAGCAGTACTTC.

V usage is TRBV5-1 and J usage is TRBJ1-1; the D is unclear. V lost 0 bases to trimming and J lost 1 base, with 7 bases between them. Germline CDR1 and CDR2: SGHRS and YFSETQ. This CDR3 contains 14 residues. The CDR3 is CASSLGPENTEAFF. The CDR3 coding sequence is TGCGCCAGCAGCTTGGGGCCAGAGAACACTGAAGCTTTCTTT. Based on the CDR3 plus reference TRBV5-1 and TRBJ1-1, the full variable domain is KAGVTQTPRYLIKTRGQQVTLSCSPISGHRSVSWYQQTPGQGLQFLFEYFSETQRNKGNFPGRFSGRQFSNSRSEMNVSTLELGDSALYLCASSLGPENTEAFFGQGTRLTVV.

The chain recombines TRBV9 with TRBJ2-7; the D gene is possibly TRBD1 (5 bases). The CDR3 is 13 amino acids. Germline values: CDR1 SGDLS, CDR2 YYNGEE. V lost 4 bases, J lost 3 bases, and 11 bases lay in between. The CDR3 DNA sequence: TGTGCCAGCAGCCCCCCCGGACACTACGAGCAGTACTTC. Translated: CASSPPGHYEQYF.